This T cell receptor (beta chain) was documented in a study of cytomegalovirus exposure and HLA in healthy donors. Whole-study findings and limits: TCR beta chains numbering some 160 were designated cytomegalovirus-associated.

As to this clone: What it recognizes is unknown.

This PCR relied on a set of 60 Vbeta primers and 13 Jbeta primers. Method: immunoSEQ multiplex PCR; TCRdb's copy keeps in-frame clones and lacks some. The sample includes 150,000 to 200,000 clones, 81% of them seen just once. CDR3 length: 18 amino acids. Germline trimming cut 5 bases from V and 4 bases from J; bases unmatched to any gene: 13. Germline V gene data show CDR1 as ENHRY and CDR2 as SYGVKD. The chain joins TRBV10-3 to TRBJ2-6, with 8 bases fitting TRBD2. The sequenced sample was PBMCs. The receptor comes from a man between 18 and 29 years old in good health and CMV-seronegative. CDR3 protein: CAISRLARGSSGANVLTF. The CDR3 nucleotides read TGTGCCATCAGTCGACTAGCGAGGGGGAGCAGCGGGGCCAACGTCCTGACTTTC.